This section outlines one TCR beta chain sequence together with its context. Its recognized antigen is unknown. Base quality data are lacking; no much larger clone is found one base away. This sample is part of a study of blood T cell repertoires in COVID-19 (dated by TCRdb to the early 2020s). Turning to the overall study: Samples covering the acute and convalescent phases of COVID-19 were provided by collaborators in the United States, Italy and Spain. Nearly every sample came with metadata listing a de-identified subject ID, COVID-19 status, age in years and sex. The dataset comprised deeply sampled blood TCRbeta repertoires from subjects exposed to, actively infected with, or recovered from COVID-19. The material from the prospective study consisted of cDNA or gDNA derived from T cells, B-cell-depleted T cells, or PBMCs. The repertoires were released in a freely available public database meant as a resource for research on the immune response to SARS-CoV-2. HLA class I and class II types, where available, came from metadata supplied by the sample provider rather than from assay-based typing. The samples were drawn from the first 160 participants of the ongoing ImmuneRACE study and from roughly 1,300 subjects provided by 6 global collaborators.

Each collaborating institution followed its own protocols to collect whole blood in K2EDTA tubes. For TCRbeta analysis, collaborators shipped samples in one of three forms: frozen whole blood, isolated PBMCs, or DNA extracted from either of those sample types. TCRbeta CDR3 regions were amplified from genomic DNA by means of the immunoSEQ Assay, a bias-controlled multiplex PCR. The paper's data handling went like this. The number of nucleated cells in each sample was estimated by amplification of reference gene primers within the assay. Sequence reads were collapsed and filtered to measure the absolute abundance of every unique TCRbeta CDR3 rearrangement. For each sample, productive Simpson clonality was calculated by taking the square root of Simpson's diversity index across productive rearrangements. Sourced from immuneACCESS, this table was stored by TCRdb with only in-frame sequences that have V and J called. A share of the clones is absent; for the studies checked, an unresolved V gene accounts for under half, and the remainder has no known explanation. V, J and clone size were drawn from that table, and D and trimming were deduced from the DNA. Within this sample are tens of thousands of clones, with roughly 85% of them counted one time only. Of the sample, 3% to 4% falls within the top ten clones.

Points the paper makes about the study in general: Clinical and demographic metadata were provided uncurated, with the amount varying by source and participant.

Measured from the cysteine to the phenylalanine, the CDR3 is 15 residues long. The only DNA kept is the CDR3, 45 bases in frame from the first base. The specimen was peripheral blood. The sequence was collected from a man between 60 and 70 years old with acute or convalescent COVID-19. The rearrangement joined TRBV21-1 to TRBJ2-1; the DNA was not used to check the table's D call, TRBD2. TRBV21-1 is described as a pseudogene. The DNA sequence reads TGTGCCAGCAGCTTAGCGGGCAGCTCCTACAATGAGCAGTTCTTC. This gives the protein CASSLAGSSYNEQFF.